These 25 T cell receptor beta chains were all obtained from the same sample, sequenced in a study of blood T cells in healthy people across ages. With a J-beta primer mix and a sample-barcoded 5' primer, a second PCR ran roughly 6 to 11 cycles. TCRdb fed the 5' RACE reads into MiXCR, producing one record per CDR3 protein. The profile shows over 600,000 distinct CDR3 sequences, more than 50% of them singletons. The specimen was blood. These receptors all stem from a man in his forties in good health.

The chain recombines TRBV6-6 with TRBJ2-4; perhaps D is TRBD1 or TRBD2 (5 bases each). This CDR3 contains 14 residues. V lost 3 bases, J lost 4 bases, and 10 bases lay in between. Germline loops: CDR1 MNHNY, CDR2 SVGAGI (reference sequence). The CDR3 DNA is TGTGCCAGCAGTTATTTGGGACCGAAAAACATTCAGTACTTC. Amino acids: CASSYLGPKNIQYF.

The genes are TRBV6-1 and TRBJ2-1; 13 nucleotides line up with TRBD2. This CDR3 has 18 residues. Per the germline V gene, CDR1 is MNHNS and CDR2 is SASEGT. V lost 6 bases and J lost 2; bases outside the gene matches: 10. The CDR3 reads CASRTGTSGIVPYNEQFF. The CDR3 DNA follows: TGTGCCAGCAGGACCGGGACTAGCGGGATTGTTCCCTACAATGAGCAGTTCTTC.

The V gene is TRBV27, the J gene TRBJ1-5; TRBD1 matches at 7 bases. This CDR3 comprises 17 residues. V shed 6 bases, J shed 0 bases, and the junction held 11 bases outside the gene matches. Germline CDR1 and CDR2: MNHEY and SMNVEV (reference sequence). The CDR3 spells CASSRDSVLISNQPQHF. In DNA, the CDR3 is TGTGCCAGCAGCCGGGACAGCGTTCTCATTAGCAATCAGCCCCAGCATTTT.

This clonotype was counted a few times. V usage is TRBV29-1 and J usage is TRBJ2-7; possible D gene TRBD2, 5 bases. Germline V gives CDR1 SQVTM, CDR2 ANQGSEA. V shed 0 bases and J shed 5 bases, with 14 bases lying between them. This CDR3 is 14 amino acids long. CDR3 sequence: CSVEESGNFDEQYF. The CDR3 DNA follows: TGCAGCGTTGAAGAGTCCGGGAACTTCGACGAGCAGTACTTC.

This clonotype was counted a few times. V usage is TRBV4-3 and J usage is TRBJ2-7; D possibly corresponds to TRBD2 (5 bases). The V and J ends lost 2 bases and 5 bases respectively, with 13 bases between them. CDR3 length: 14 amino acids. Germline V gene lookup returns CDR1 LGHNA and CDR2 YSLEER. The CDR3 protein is CASSQQTRENEQYF. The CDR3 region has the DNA TGCGCCAGCAGCCAACAAACTAGAGAAAACGAGCAGTACTTC.

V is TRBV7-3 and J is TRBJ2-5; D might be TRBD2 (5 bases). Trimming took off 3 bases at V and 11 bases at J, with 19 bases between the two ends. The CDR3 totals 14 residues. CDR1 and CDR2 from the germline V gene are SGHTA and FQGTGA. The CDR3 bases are TGTGCCAGCAGCTTGGAAAGCGGCTACAATGAGCAGTACTTC. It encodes CASSLESGYNEQYF.

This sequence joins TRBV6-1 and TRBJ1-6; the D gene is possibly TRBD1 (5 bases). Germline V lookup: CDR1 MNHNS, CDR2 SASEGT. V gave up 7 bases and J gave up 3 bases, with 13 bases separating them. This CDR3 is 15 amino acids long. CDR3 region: CASTTGRNYNSPLHF. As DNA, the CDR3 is TGTGCCAGCACTACAGGCCGGAACTATAATTCACCCCTCCACTTT.

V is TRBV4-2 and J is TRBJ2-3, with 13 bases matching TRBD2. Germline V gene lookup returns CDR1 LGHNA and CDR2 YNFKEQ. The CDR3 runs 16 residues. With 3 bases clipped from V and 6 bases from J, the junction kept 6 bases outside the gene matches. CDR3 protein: CASSQLTSGGADTQYF. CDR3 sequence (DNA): TGTGCCAGCAGCCAGCTTACTAGCGGGGGGGCCGATACGCAGTATTTT.

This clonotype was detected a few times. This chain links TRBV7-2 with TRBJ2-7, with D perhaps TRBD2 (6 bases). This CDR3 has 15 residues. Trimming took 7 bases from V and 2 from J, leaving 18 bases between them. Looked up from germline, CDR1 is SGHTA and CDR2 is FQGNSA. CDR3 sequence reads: CASTDECAGTYEQYF. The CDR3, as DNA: TGTGCCAGCACCGACGAGTGTGCGGGGACCTACGAGCAGTACTTC.

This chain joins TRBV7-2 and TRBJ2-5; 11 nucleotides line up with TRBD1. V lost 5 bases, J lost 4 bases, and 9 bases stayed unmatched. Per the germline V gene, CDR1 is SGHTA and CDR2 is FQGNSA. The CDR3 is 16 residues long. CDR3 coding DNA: TGTGCCAGCAGCATCCCGAGGGGGACAGGGGGAGAGACCCAGTACTTC. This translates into CASSIPRGTGGETQYF.

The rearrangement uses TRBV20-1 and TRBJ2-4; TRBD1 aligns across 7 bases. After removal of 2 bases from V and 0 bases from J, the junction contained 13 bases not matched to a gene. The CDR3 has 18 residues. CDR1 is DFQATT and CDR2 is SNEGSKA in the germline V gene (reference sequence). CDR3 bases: TGCAGTGCTAGAACCCGAATGGGGGACAGACTAGCCAAAAACATTCAGTACTTC. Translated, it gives CSARTRMGDRLAKNIQYF.

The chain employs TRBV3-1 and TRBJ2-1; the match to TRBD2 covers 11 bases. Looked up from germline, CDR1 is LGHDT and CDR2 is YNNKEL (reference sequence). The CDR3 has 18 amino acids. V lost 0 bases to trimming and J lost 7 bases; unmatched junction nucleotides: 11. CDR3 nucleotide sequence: TGTGCCAGCAGCCAAGAATCGCTAGCGGGAGGCCTAGTTAATGAGCAGTTCTTC. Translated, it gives CASSQESLAGGLVNEQFF.

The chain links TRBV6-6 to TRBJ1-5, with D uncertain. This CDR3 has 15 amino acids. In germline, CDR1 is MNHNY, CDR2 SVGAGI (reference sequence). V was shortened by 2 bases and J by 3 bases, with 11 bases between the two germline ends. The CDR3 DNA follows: TGTGCCAGCAGTTACCCTTACGATATCAATCAGCCCCAGCATTTT. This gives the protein CASSYPYDINQPQHF.

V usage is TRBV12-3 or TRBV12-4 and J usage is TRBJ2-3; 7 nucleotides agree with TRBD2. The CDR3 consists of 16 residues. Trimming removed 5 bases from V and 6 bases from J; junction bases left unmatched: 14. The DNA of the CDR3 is TGTGCCAGCAGTCCTTTTTCGGAGGCGGGAGCGGATACGCAGTATTTT. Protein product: CASSPFSEAGADTQYF.

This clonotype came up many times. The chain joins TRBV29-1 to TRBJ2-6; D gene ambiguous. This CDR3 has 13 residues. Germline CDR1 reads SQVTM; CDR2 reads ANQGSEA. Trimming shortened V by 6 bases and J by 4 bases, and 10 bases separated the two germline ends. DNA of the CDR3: TGCAGCGTCAGGAGTTCCGGGGCCAACGTCCTGACTTTC. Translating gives CSVRSSGANVLTF.

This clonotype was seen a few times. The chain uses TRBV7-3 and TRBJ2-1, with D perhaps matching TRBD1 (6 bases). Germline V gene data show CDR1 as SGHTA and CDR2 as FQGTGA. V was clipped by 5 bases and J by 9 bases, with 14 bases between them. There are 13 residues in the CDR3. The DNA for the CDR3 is TGTGCCAGCAGCCCCAGGACAGTGAGTGAGCAGTTCTTC. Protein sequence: CASSPRTVSEQFF. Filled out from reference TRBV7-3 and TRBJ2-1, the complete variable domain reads GAGVSQTPSNKVTEKGKYVELRCDPISGHTALYWYRQSLGQGPEFLIYFQGTGAADDSGLPNDRFFAVRPEGSVSTLKIQRTERGDSAVYLCASSPRTVSEQFFGPGTRLTVL.

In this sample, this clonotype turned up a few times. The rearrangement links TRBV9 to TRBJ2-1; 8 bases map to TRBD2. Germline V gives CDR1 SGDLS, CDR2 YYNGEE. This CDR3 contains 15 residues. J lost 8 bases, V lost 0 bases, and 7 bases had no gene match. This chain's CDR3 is CASSVGSGNFDEQFF. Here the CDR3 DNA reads TGTGCCAGCAGCGTAGGTAGCGGGAATTTCGATGAGCAGTTCTTC.

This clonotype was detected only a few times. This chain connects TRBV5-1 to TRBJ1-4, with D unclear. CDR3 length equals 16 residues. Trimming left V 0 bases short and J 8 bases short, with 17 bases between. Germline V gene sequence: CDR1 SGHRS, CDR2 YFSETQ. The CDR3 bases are TGCGCCAGCAGCTTGGAGACGGGCCCTAATGCGGAAAAACTGTTTTTT. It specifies CASSLETGPNAEKLFF.

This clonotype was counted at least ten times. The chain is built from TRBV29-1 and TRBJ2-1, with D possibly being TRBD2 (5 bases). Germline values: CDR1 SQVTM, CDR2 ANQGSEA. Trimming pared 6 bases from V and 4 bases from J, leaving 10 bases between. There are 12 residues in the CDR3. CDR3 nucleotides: TGCAGCGTGGAAAGCGGATACAATGAGCAGTTCTTC. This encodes CSVESGYNEQFF.

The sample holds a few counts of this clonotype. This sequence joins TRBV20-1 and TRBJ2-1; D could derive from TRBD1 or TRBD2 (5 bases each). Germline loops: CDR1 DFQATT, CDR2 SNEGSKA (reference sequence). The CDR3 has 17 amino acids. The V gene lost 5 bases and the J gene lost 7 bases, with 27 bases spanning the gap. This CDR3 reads CSAQQSRGNNVRNEQFF. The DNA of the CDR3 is TGCAGTGCTCAACAAAGTCGGGGCAACAATGTACGTAATGAGCAGTTCTTC.

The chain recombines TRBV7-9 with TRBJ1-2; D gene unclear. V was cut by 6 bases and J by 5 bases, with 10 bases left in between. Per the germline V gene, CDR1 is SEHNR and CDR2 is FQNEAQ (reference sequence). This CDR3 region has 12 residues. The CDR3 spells CASREDGYGYTF. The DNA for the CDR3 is TGTGCCAGCAGAGAGGACGGGTATGGCTACACCTTC.

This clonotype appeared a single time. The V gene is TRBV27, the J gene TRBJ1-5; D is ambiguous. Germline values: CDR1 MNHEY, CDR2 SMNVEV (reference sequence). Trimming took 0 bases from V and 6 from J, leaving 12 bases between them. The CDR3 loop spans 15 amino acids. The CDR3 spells CASSLSAGLVQPQHF. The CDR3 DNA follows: TGTGCCAGCAGTTTATCTGCAGGTTTGGTTCAGCCCCAGCATTTT.

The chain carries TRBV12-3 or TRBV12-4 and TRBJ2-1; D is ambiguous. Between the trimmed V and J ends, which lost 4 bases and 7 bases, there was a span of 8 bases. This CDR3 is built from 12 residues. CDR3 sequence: CASSSLLNEQFF. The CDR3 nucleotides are TGTGCCAGCAGTTCTCTTCTAAATGAGCAGTTCTTC.

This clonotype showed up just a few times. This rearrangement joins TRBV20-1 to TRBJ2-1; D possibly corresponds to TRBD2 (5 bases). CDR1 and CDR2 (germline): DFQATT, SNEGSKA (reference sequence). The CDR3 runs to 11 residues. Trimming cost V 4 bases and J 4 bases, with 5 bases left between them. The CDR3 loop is CSATGYNEQFF. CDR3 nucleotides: TGCAGTGCTACGGGGTACAATGAGCAGTTCTTC.

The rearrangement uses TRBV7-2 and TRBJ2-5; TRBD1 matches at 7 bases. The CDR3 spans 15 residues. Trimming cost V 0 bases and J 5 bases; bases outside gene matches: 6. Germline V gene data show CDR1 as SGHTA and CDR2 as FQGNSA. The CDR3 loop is CASSLARGRKETQYF. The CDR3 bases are TGTGCCAGCAGCTTAGCAAGGGGGCGGAAGGAGACCCAGTACTTC.